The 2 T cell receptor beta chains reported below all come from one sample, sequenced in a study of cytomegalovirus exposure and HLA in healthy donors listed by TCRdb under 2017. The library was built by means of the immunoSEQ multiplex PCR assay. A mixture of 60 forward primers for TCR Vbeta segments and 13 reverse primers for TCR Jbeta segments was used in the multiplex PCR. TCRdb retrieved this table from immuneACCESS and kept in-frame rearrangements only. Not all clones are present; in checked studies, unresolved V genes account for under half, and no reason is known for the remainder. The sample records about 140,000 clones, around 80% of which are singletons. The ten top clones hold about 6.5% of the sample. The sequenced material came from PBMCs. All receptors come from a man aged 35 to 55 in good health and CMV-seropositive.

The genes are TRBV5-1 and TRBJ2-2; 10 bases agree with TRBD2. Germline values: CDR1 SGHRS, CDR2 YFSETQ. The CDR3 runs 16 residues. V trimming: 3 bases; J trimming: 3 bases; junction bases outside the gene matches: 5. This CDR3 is CASSSASGGYTGELFF. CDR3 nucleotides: TGCGCCAGCAGCTCCGCTAGCGGGGGTTACACCGGGGAGCTGTTTTTT.

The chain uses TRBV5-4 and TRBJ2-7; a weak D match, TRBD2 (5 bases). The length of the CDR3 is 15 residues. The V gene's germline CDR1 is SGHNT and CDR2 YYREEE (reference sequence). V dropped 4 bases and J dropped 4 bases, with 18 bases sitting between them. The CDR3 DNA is TGTGCCAGCAGCCTAGGTGTCGGGGATACTTACGAGCAGTACTTC. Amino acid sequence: CASSLGVGDTYEQYF.